This TCR beta chain was found in a study of vaccination and CD4 T cells after COVID-19. Turning to the study itself: Stimulation of cells relied on overlapping spike peptides derived from SARS-CoV-2, HCoV-NL63, HCoV-OC43 and HCoV-229E. Researchers treated control cultures with a CEFX pool, an HIV-1 Nef pool, or no peptide.

V lost 3 bases and J 5 bases, leaving 13 bases between the germline ends. In germline, CDR1 is DFQATT, CDR2 SNEGSKA (reference sequence). This CDR3 region has 13 residues. Specified treatment: roughly ten-day PBMC culture with coronavirus spike peptide pools or control peptides (ViraFEST assay). Peptide pools at approximately 9.9 ug/ml and IL-2 at around 10 IU/ml were added to cultures of 2 million or so PBMCs per well. This clonotype was observed a few times. Its antigen is undetermined. The Oncomine TCR Beta short-read assay was what sequenced the DNA obtained from cultured CD4+ T cells. MiXCR, applied by TCRdb to the PCR reads, yields one record per CDR3 protein. The sample lists 10,000 to 15,000 distinct CDR3 sequences, roughly two thirds occurring once. Study conclusions and caveats: The study examined relatively few convalescent patients and included no early post-infection timepoints.

The J gene is TRBJ1-2, the V gene TRBV20-1, with D tentatively TRBD1 (6 bases). The source of this sequence is a human donor who had recovered from COVID-19. The sequenced material came from CD4+ T cells from blood, cultured in vitro. CDR3 DNA sequence: TGCAGTGCTAGTCCGGGGGCAGGGTATGGCTACACCTTC. This encodes CSASPGAGYGYTF.